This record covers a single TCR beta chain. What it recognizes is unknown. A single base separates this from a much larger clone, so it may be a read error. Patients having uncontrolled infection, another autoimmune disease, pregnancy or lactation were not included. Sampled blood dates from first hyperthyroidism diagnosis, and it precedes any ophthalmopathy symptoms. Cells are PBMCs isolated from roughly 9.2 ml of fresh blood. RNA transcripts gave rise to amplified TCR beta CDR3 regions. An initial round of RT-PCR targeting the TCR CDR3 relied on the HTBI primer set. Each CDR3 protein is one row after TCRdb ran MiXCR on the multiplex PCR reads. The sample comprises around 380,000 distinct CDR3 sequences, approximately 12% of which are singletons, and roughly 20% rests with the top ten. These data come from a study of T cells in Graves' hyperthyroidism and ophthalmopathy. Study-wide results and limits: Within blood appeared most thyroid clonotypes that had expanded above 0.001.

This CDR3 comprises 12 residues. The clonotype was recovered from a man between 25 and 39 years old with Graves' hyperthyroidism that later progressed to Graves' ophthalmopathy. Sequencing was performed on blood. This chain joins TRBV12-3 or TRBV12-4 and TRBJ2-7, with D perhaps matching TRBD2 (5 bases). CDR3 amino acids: CASGAGVYGQYF. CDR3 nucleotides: TGTGCCAGCGGCGCCGGGGTTTACGGGCAGTACTTC.